This entry lists 3 T cell receptor beta chains sequenced from one sample in a study of T cells of healthy individuals. MiXCR was run by TCRdb on the 5' RACE reads, yielding one entry per CDR3 protein. The repertoire consists of 60,000 to 75,000 distinct CDR3 sequences, with 15% to 20% occurring once and the leading ten covering approximately 4.6%. The receptors derive from a human donor in good health.

This chain connects TRBV3-1 to TRBJ1-3; no clear D gene. The length of the CDR3 is 17 residues. Germline V gives CDR1 LGHDT, CDR2 YNNKEL (reference sequence). V lost 0 bases and J lost 0, with 12 bases in between. CDR3 loop: CASSQDIPPYSGNTIYF. The CDR3 bases are TGTGCCAGCAGCCAAGATATCCCACCCTACTCTGGAAACACCATATATTTT. Full variable domain (missing parts from reference TRBV3-1 and TRBJ1-3): DTAVSQTPKYLVTQMGNDKSIKCEQNLGHDTMYWYKQDSKKFLKIMFSYNNKELIINETVPNRFSPKSPDKAHLNLHINSLELGDSAVYFCASSQDIPPYSGNTIYFGEGSWLTVV.

In its sample, this clonotype was seen many times. The CDR3 reads CASSYGTSYAQYF. In DNA form, the CDR3 reads TGTGCCAGCAGCTATGGGACCTCTTATGCGCAGTACTTC. The rearrangement joins TRBV7-2 to TRBJ2-7, with D possibly being TRBD1 or TRBD2 (5 bases each). This CDR3 has 13 residues. Trimming stripped 4 bases from V and 9 bases from J, with 16 bases between. Per germline, CDR1 SGHTA and CDR2 FQGNSA. Supplemented by reference TRBV7-2 and TRBJ2-7, the full variable domain reads GAGVSQSPSNKVTEKGKDVELRCDPISGHTALYWYRQSLGQGLEFLIYFQGNSAPDKSGLPSDRFSAERTGGSVSTLTIQRTQQEDSAVYLCASSYGTSYAQYFGPGTRLTVT.

The chain carries TRBV24-1 and TRBJ2-3, with 9 bases fitting TRBD2. Germline V lookup: CDR1 KGHDR, CDR2 SFDVKD. Trimming cost V 5 bases and J 7 bases; bases outside gene matches: 6. This CDR3 has 14 amino acids. The CDR3 DNA is TGTGCCACCAGTGGACTAGCGGAAGGAAATACGCAGTATTTT. This gives the protein CATSGLAEGNTQYF.